In its sample, the clone carrying this TCR beta chain was seen many times. Its target is not known. The record originates from a study of T cells in Graves' hyperthyroidism and ophthalmopathy. Study-level results: Ophthalmopathy and stable hyperthyroidism were told apart by a 13 V-J model.

Amplification of TCR beta CDR3 regions was performed using RNA transcripts as template. The HTBI primer set served for first-round RT-PCR of the TCR CDR3. TCRdb used MiXCR to reprocess the multiplex PCR reads, holding one entry per CDR3 protein. The sample comprises some 440,000 distinct CDR3 sequences, about a sixth of which are singletons, and about 7.7% rests with the top ten. The CDR3 has 15 residues. From germline, CDR1 is KGHSH and CDR2 LQKENI. Trimming cost V 5 bases and J 0 bases; bases outside gene matches: 4. The V and J genes are TRBV18 and TRBJ2-7, with TRBD2 matching over 10 bases. The sequencing input was blood. This TCR came from a woman younger than 30 with Graves' hyperthyroidism. CDR3 sequence reads: CASSSGLAVSYEQYF. CDR3 sequence (DNA): TGTGCCAGCTCATCCGGACTAGCGGTCTCCTACGAGCAGTACTTC.